What follows is one TCR beta chain and its context. Its antigen is unknown. Germline V lookup: CDR1 LGHNT, CDR2 FRNRAP. The CDR3 has 16 amino acids. Trimming at V came to 0 bases and at J to 1 base, leaving 4 bases not matched to a gene. The entry originates in a study of CD8 T cells in ankylosing spondylitis. Overall study results and limits: The study identified a TCR beta motif of roughly eight highly homologous variants that appeared characteristic of ankylosing spondylitis blood. Disease-associated clonotypes exhibited CD8+ identity and were relatively infrequent in peripheral blood. In ankylosing spondylitis patients, matched synovial fluid reportedly showed significant enrichment of disease-linked clones.

In making TCR beta libraries, quantitative 5'-RACE with molecular barcodes was used. TCRdb reanalysed the 5' RACE reads using MiXCR and keeps one entry per CDR3 protein. Of around 770,000 distinct CDR3 sequences detected, roughly 12% appear once; the ten largest clones hold approximately 0.51%. This receptor was taken from a male donor with ankylosing spondylitis. Sequencing was done on a sample of blood, either unsorted or a sorted T cell fraction (not recorded which). The rearrangement links TRBV12-5 to TRBJ2-3, with 7 bases identical to TRBD1. The CDR3 reads CASGLVPGQRTDTQYF. CDR3 coding DNA: TGTGCTAGTGGTTTGGTACCGGGACAGCGCACAGATACGCAGTATTTT.